This T cell receptor beta chain comes out of a study of shared clonotypes between healthy human individuals. Overall study: Each donor's CD4 naive and CD4 memory cells filled three plates apiece, CD8 naive two, and CD8 memory one.

The method was immunoSEQ multiplex PCR; TCRdb's version includes in-frame clones alone and lacks a portion of them. This sample has about a million clones, with more than 60% found just once. After removal of 5 bases from V and 2 bases from J, the junction contained 9 bases not matched to a gene. The CDR3 has 15 amino acids. Germline-derived CDR1 and CDR2 are SEHNR and FQNEAQ (reference sequence). The sequencing sample was made of memory CD4+ T cells sorted from blood. Subset reported: CD45RA-negative fraction. V usage is TRBV7-9 and J usage is TRBJ2-7; 7 nucleotides line up with TRBD1. The sequence was collected from a young man in good health. Here the CDR3 reads CASSPAGTVPYEQYF. The DNA for the CDR3 is TGTGCCAGCAGCCCCGCCGGGACAGTTCCCTACGAGCAGTACTTC.